This T cell receptor (beta chain) was found in a study of T-cell reconstitution after alpha-beta-depleted transplantation in children. The TCRbeta library incorporated unique molecular identifiers. TCRdb reanalysed the PCR reads using MiXCR and keeps one entry per CDR3 protein. Of roughly 590,000 distinct CDR3 sequences in the sample, approximately 16% were seen once. The germline gives CDR1 LGHNA, CDR2 YSLEER. This CDR3 is 16 amino acids long. With 0 bases clipped from V and 6 bases from J, the junction kept 6 bases outside the gene matches. The material sequenced was PBMCs from the stem cell graft donor, taken from the stem cell graft. The chain couples TRBV4-3 to TRBJ2-1, with 9 bases lining up with TRBD2. This sequence originates from a human donor who donated a stem cell graft to a child with acute myeloid leukemia. CDR3 sequence reads: CASSQDHAGGGNEQFF. The CDR3 DNA is TGCGCCAGCAGCCAAGATCATGCGGGGGGGGGCAATGAGCAGTTCTTC.